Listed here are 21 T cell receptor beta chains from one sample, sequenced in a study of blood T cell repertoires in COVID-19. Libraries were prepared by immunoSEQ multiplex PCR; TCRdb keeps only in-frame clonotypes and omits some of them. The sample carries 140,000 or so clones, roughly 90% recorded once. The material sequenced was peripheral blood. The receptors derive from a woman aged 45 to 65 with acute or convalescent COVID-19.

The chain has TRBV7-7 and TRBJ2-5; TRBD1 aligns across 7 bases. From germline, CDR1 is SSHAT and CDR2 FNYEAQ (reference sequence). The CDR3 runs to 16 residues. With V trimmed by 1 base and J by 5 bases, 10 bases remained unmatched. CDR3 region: CASSLESTGEWETQYF. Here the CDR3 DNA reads TGTGCCAGCAGCTTAGAATCTACAGGGGAGTGGGAGACCCAGTACTTC.

In nucleotides, the CDR3 is TGTGCCAGCAGTGCCCTCCGGGACAGCCCCTGGGATGGCAATCAGCCCCAGCATTTT. Protein: CASSALRDSPWDGNQPQHF. V gene TRBV6-1 combines with J gene TRBJ1-5, with 7 bases that match TRBD1. V shed 4 bases and J 2 bases; nucleotides not matched to a gene: 17. Germline-derived CDR1 and CDR2 are MNHNS and SASEGT. This CDR3 has 19 residues.

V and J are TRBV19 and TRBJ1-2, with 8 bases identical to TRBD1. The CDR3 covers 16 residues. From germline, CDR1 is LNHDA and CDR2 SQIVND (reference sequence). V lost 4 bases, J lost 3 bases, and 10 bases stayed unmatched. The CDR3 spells CASSRDGQGWDYGYTF. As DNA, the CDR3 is TGTGCCAGTAGTAGGGATGGACAGGGCTGGGACTATGGCTACACCTTC.

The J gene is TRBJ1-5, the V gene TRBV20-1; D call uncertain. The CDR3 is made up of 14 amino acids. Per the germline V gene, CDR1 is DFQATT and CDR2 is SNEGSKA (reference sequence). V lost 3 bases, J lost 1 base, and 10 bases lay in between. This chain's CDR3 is CSASIWESNQPQHF. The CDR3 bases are TGCAGTGCTAGTATATGGGAGAGCAATCAGCCCCAGCATTTT.

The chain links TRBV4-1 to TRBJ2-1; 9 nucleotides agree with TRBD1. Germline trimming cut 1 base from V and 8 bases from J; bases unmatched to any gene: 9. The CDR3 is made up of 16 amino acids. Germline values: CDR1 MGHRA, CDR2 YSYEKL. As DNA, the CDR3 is TGCGCCAGCAGCCAAGGAACCACACAGGGGGCGGATGAGCAGTTCTTC. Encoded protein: CASSQGTTQGADEQFF.

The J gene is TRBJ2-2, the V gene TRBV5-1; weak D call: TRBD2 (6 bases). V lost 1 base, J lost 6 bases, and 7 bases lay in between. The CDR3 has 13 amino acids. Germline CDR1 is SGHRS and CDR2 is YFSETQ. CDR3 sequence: CASSLSGAGELFF. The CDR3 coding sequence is TGCGCCAGCAGCTTGTCGGGGGCCGGGGAGCTGTTTTTT.

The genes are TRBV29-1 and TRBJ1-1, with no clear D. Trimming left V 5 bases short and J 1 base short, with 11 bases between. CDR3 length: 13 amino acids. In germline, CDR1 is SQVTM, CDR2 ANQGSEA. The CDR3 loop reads CSVTDGGNTEAFF. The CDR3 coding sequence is TGCAGCGTTACTGACGGAGGGAACACTGAAGCTTTCTTT.

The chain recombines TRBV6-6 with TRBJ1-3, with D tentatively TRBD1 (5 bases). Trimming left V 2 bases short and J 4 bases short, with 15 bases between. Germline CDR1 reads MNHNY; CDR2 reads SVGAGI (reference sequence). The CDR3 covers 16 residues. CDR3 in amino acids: CASSYGARGLGNTIYF. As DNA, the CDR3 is TGTGCCAGCAGTTACGGGGCTAGGGGATTAGGAAACACCATATATTTT.

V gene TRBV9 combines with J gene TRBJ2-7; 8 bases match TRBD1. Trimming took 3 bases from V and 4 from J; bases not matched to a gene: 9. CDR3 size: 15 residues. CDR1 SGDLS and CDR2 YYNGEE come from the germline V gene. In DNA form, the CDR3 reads TGTGCCAGCAGCGCCGAGGGACAGGTGACGTACGAGCAGTACTTC. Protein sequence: CASSAEGQVTYEQYF. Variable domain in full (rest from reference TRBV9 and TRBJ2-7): DSGVTQTPKHLITATGQRVTLRCSPRSGDLSVYWYQQSLDQGLQFLIQYYNGEERAKGNILERFSAQQFPDLHSELNLSSLELGDSALYFCASSAEGQVTYEQYFGPGTRLTVT.

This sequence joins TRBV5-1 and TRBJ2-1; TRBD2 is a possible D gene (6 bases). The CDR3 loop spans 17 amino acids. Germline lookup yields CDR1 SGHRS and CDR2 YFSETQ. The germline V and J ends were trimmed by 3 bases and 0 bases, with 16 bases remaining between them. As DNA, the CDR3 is TGCGCCAGCAGCTACTCGCCACCCGGGAGCTCCTACAATGAGCAGTTCTTC. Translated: CASSYSPPGSSYNEQFF.

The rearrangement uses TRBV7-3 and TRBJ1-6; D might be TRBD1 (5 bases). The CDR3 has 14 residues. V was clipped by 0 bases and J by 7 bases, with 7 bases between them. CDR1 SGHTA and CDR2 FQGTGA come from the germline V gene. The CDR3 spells CASSLTQGNSPLHF. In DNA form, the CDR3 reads TGTGCCAGCAGCTTAACGCAGGGAAATTCACCCCTCCACTTT.

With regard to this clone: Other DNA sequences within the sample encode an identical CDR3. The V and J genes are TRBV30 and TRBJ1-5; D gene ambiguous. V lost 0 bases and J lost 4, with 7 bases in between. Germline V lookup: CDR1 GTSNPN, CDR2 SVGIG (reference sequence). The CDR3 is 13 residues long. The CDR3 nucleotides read TGTGCCTGGAGTGTACGGGGAAATCAGCCCCAGCATTTT. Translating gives CAWSVRGNQPQHF. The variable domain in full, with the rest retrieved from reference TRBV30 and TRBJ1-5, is SQTIHQWPATLVQPVGSPLSLECTVEGTSNPNLYWYRQAAGRGLQLLFYSVGIGQISSEVPQNLSASRPQDRQFILSSKKLLLSDSGFYLCAWSVRGNQPQHFGDGTRLSIL.

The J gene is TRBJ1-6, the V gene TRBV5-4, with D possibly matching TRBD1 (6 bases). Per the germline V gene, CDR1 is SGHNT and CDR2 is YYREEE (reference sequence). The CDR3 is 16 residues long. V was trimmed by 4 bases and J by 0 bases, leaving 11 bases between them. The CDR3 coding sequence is TGTGCCAGCAGCCTCGACAGGAGCTCCTATAATTCACCCCTCCACTTT. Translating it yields CASSLDRSSYNSPLHF.

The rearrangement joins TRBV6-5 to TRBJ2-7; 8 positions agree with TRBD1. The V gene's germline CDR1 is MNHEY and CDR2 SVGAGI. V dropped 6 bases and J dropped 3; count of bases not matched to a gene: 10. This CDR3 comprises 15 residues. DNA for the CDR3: TGTGCCAGCAGGACTCCGGGACAGGAATTCTACGAGCAGTACTTC. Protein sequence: CASRTPGQEFYEQYF.

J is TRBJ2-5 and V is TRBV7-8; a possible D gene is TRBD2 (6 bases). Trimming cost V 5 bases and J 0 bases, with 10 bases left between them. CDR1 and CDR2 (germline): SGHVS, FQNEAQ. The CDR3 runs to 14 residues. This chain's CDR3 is CASSLGDYQETQYF. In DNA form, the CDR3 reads TGTGCCAGCAGCCTCGGGGACTACCAAGAGACCCAGTACTTC.

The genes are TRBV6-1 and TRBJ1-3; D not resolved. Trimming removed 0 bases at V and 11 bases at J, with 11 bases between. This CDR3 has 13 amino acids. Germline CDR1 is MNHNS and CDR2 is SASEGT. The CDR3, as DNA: TGTGCCAGCAGTGAAGCGCGAGGTTTCGCCATATATTTT. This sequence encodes CASSEARGFAIYF.

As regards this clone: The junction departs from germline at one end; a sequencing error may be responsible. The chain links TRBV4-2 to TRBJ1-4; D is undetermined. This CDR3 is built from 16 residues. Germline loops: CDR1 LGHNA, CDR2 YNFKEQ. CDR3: CASSYKIREGNEELFF. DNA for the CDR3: TGTGCCAGCAGCTACAAGATTCGGGAAGGGAATGAAGAACTGTTTTTT.

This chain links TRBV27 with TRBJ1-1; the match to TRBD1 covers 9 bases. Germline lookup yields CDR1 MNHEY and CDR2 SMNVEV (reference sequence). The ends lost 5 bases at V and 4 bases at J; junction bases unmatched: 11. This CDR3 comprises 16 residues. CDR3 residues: CASSLRDRVRVTEAFF. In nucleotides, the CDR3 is TGTGCCAGCAGTCTCCGGGACAGGGTTCGAGTCACTGAAGCTTTCTTT.

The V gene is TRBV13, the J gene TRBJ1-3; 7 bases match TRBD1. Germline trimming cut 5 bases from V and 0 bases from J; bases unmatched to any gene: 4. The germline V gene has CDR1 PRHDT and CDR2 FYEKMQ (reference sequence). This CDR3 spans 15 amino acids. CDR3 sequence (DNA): TGTGCCAGCAGCCTGGGACAGATCTCTGGAAACACCATATATTTT. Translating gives CASSLGQISGNTIYF.

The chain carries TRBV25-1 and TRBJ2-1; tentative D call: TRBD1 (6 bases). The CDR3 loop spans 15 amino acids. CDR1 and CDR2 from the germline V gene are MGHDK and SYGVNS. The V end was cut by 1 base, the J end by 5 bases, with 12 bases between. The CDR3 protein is CASSELKGVNNEQFF. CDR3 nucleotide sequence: TGTGCCAGCAGTGAATTAAAGGGGGTGAACAATGAGCAGTTCTTC.

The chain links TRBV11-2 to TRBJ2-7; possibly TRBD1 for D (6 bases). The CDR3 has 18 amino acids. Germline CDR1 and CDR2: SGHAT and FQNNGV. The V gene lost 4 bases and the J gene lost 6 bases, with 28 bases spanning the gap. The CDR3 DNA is TGTGCCAGCAGCTCAGCCTCCGGGACAAAAGACGTAATGGGCGAGCAGTACTTC. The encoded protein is CASSSASGTKDVMGEQYF.